The 5 T cell receptor beta chains reported below all come from one sample, sequenced in a study of glioma-infiltrating T cells after dendritic cell vaccination (dated by TCRdb to 2016 to 2018). Library construction relied on the immunoSEQ multiplex PCR assay. What TCRdb holds here is the immuneACCESS table cut down to in-frame rearrangements. Part of the clones is not present; checked against another copy, under half of the missing clones reflect an unresolved V gene, and the others are unexplained. The sample table holds tens of thousands of clones, of which 90% to 95% were seen once. Under 2.5% of the sample is in the top ten clones. Material: blood, obtained before dendritic cell vaccination. All receptors come from a human donor with glioblastoma.

This chain joins TRBV2 and TRBJ2-1, with 8 bases identical to TRBD1. In germline, CDR1 is SNHLY, CDR2 FYNNEI. The CDR3 length is 15 residues. Germline trimming cut 5 bases from V and 4 bases from J; bases unmatched to any gene: 7. The CDR3 here is CASSPQGARYNEQFF. Written as DNA, the CDR3 is TGTGCCAGCAGTCCTCAGGGGGCGCGATACAATGAGCAGTTCTTC.

Only one count was recorded for this clone. This chain links TRBV6-6 with TRBJ1-3; possible D gene TRBD1, 5 bases. The length of the CDR3 is 16 residues. Germline assignment: CDR1 MNHNY and CDR2 SVGAGI (reference sequence). Trimming took off 6 bases at V and 2 bases at J, with 17 bases between the two ends. In DNA form, the CDR3 reads TGTGCCAGCAGGCCCGGGACTTCAAGGACTGGAAACACCATATATTTT. This codes for CASRPGTSRTGNTIYF.

This chain joins TRBV19 and TRBJ1-2, with TRBD1 as a possible D gene (5 bases). The CDR3 extends over 15 amino acids. Looked up from germline, CDR1 is LNHDA and CDR2 is SQIVND (reference sequence). Trimming took off 6 bases at V and 6 bases at J, with 20 bases between the two ends. The CDR3 nucleotides are TGTGCCAGTAGCCCCCGTTCCGGGGGTGGGGATGGCTACACCTTC. The encoded protein is CASSPRSGGGDGYTF. Full variable domain (outside the CDR3, taken from reference TRBV19 and TRBJ1-2): DGGITQSPKYLFRKEGQNVTLSCEQNLNHDAMYWYRQDPGQGLRLIYYSQIVNDFQKGDIAEGYSVSREKKESFPLTVTSAQKNPTAFYLCASSPRSGGGDGYTFGSGTRLTVV.

This CDR3 is CASRAGGTRGYTF. CDR3 nucleotide sequence: TGTGCCAGCAGAGCAGGGGGCACTCGTGGCTACACCTTC. The rearrangement links TRBV6-1 to TRBJ1-2, with 8 bases aligning to TRBD1. The junction had 7 bases not matched to a gene; V was cut back by 6 bases and J by 7 bases. This CDR3 comprises 13 residues. Per the germline V gene, CDR1 is MNHNS and CDR2 is SASEGT.

The CDR3 loop is CASSLGSLDPYEQYF. The CDR3 DNA follows: TGCGCCAGCAGCTTGGGGTCACTCGATCCATACGAGCAGTACTTC. V gene TRBV5-1 combines with J gene TRBJ2-7, with D hard to call. CDR3 length: 15 residues. In germline, CDR1 is SGHRS, CDR2 YFSETQ. Trimming cost V 0 bases and J 4 bases, with 14 bases left between them.